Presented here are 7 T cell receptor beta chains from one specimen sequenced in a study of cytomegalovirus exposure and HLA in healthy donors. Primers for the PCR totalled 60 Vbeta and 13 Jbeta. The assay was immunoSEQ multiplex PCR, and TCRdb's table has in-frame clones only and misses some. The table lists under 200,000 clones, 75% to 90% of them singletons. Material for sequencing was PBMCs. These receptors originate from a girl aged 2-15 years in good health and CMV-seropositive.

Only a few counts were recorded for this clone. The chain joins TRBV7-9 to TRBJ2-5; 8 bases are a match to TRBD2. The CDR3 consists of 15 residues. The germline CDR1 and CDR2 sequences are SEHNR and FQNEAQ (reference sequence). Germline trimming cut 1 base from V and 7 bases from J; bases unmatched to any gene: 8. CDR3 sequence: CASSLGYEAGGTQYF. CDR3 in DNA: TGTGCCAGCAGCTTAGGCTACGAGGCGGGAGGGACCCAGTACTTC.

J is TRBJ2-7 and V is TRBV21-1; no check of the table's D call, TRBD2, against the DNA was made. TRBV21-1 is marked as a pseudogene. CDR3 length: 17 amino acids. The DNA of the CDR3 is TGTGCCAGCAGCAAAGCTCTACCCGGGATCCGAGCCTACGAGCAGTACTTC. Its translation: CASSKALPGIRAYEQYF.

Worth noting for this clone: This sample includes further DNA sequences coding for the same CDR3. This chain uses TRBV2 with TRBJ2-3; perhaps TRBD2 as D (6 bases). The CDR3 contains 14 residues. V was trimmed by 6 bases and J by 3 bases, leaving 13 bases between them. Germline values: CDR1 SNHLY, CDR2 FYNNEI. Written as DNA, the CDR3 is TGTGCCAGCAGGGCGGGGCGGGCAACAGATACGCAGTATTTT. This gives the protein CASRAGRATDTQYF. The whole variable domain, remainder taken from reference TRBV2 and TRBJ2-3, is EPEVTQTPSHQVTQMGQEVILRCVPISNHLYFYWYRQILGQKVEFLVSFYNNEISEKSEIFDDQFSVERPDGSNFTLKIRSTKLEDSAMYFCASRAGRATDTQYFGPGTRLTVL.

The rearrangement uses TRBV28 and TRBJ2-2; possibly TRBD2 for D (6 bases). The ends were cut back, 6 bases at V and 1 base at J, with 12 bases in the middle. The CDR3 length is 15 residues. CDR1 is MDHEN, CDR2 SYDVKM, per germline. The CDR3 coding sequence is TGTGCCAGCAGCTCACCTAGCGAGAACACCGGGGAGCTGTTTTTT. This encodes CASSSPSENTGELFF.

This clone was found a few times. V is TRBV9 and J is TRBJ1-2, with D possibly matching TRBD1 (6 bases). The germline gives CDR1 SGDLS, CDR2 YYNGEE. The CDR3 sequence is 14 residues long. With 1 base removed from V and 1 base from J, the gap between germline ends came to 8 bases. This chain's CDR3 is CASSVSGVNYGYTF. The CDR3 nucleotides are TGTGCCAGCAGCGTATCAGGGGTTAACTATGGCTACACCTTC.

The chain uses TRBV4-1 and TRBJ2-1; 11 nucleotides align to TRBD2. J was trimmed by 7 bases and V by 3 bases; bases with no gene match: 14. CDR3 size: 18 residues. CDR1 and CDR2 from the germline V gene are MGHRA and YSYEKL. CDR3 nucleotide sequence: TGCGCCAGCAGCCAGACCCTCCTTAGCGGGAGGGCCGGGAATGAGCAGTTCTTC. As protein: CASSQTLLSGRAGNEQFF.

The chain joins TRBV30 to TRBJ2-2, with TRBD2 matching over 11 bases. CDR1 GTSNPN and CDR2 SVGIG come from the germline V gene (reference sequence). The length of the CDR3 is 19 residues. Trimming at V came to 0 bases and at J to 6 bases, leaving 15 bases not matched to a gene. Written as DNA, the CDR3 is TGTGCCTGGAGTGTACGATTGCTTAGCGGGAGGGCTATGGCCGGGGAGCTGTTTTTT. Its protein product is CAWSVRLLSGRAMAGELFF.